This T cell receptor beta chain was captured by sequencing in a study of CD8 T cells in ankylosing spondylitis. The germline V gene encodes CDR1 SEHNR and CDR2 FQNEAQ (reference sequence). With 1 base removed from V and 9 bases from J, the gap between germline ends came to 6 bases. This CDR3 spans 11 amino acids. Quantitative 5'-RACE with molecular barcodes produced the TCR beta libraries. TCRdb itself ran the 5' RACE reads through MiXCR, one entry per CDR3 protein. The sample contains 220,000 or so distinct CDR3 sequences, 8% to 11% of which appear only once. Study-wide results and limits: Prior literature has documented some motif variants in synovial fluid and blood from reactive arthritis.

Worth noting for this clonotype: Its antigen is not identified.

The receptor's source is a male donor with ankylosing spondylitis or in good health (not recorded which). Sample: blood, either unsorted or a sorted T cell fraction (not recorded which). V and J are TRBV7-9 and TRBJ2-5; D not resolved. The CDR3 bases are TGTGCCAGCAGCTTAGGGCTAGCCCAGTACTTC. Amino acids: CASSLGLAQYF.